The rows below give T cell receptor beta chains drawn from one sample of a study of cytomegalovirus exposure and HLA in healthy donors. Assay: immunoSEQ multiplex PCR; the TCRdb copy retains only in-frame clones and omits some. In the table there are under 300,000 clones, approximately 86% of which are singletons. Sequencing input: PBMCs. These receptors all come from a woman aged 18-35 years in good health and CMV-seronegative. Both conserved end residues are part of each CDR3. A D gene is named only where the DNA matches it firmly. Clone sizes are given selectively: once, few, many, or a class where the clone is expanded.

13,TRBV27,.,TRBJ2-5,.,TGTGCCAGCAGTTTTATGAGAGGGGAGACCCAGTACTTC,CASSFMRGETQYF
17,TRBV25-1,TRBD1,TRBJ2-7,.,TGTGCCAGCAGTGAAGAACCGGGACAGGGGGGATCCTACGAGCAGTACTTC,CASSEEPGQGGSYEQYF
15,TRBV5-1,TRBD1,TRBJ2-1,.,TGCGCCAGCAGCGGGACAGGACTCCCCTACAATGAGCAGTTCTTC,CASSGTGLPYNEQFF
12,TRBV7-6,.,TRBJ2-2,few,TGTGCCAGCAGCCCCCGGGGCGGGGAGCTGTTTTTT,CASSPRGGELFF
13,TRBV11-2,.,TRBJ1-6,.,TGTGCCAGCAGCTTAGTCTTTAATTCACCCCTCCACTTT,CASSLVFNSPLHF
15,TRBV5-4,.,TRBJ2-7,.,TGTGCCAGCAGCTTATTACACAGGGAACCCTACGAGCAGTACTTC,CASSLLHREPYEQYF
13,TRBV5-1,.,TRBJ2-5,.,TGCGCCAGCAGCCCGGGATTACAAGAGACCCAGTACTTC,CASSPGLQETQYF
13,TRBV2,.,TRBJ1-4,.,TGTGCCAGCAGGTCAGGGATGGATGAAAAACTGTTTTTT,CASRSGMDEKLFF
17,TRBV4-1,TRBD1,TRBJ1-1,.,TGCGCCAGCAGCCAAGATCGGACAGGGGGCTCGACCACTGAAGCTTTCTTT,CASSQDRTGGSTTEAFF
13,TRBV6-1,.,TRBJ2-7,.,TGTGCCAGCACCTGGGCCCACAGGTACGAGCAGTACTTC,CASTWAHRYEQYF
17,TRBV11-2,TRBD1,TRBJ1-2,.,TGTGCCAGCAGCTTAGGGGCCTTCCGGGACAGGGTTCATGGCTACACCTTC,CASSLGAFRDRVHGYTF
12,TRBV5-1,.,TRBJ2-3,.,TGCGCCAGCAGCCGGACTGGAGATACGCAGTATTTT,CASSRTGDTQYF
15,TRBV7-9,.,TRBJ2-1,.,TGTGCCAGCAGCTCCGACGGGGGGCCTGGCGATGAGCAGTTCTTC,CASSSDGGPGDEQFF
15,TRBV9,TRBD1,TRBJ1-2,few,TGTGCCAGCAGCCCCGGGGGACAGGTTGGCTATGGCTACACCTTC,CASSPGGQVGYGYTF
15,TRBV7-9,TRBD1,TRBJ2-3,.,TGTGCCAGCAGCTGGGGACAGTCACGCACAGATACGCAGTATTTT,CASSWGQSRTDTQYF
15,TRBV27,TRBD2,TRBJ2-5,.,TGTGCCAGCAGTGGGTTAGCGGGAGGGCAAGAGACCCAGTACTTC,CASSGLAGGQETQYF
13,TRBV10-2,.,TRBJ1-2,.,TGCGCCAGCAGTGAAACGGGAGCAAAGGGCTACACCTTC,CASSETGAKGYTF
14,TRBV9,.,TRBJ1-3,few,TGTGCCAGCAGCACCGGGACAACTCGAAACACCATATATTTT,CASSTGTTRNTIYF
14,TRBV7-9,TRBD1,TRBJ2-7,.,TGTGCCAGCAGCTTAGGGACAGGGGAGTACGAGCAGTACTTC,CASSLGTGEYEQYF
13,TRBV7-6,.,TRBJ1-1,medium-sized,TGTGCCAGCAGCCGACGACATTCCACTGAAGCTTTCTTT,CASSRRHSTEAFF
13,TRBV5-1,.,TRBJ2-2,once,TGCGCCAGCAGCGCTCAGTATACCGGGGAGCTGTTTTTT,CASSAQYTGELFF
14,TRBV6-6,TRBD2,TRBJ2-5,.,TGTGCCAGCAGTGTACTAGCGGTCCAAGAGACCCAGTACTTC,CASSVLAVQETQYF
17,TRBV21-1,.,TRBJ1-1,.,TGTGCCAGCATCCCGAGGGACAGGGGGAATAAGAACACTGAAGCTTTCTTT,CASIPRDRGNKNTEAFF
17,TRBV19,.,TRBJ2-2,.,TGTGCCAGTAGTATAGATCCGGGAGTGGGGAACACCGGGGAGCTGTTTTTT,CASSIDPGVGNTGELFF
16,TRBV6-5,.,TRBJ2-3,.,TGTGCCAGCAGTTGGGGGGGGGACATTAGCACAGATACGCAGTATTTT,CASSWGGDISTDTQYF
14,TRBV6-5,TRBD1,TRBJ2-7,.,TGTGCCAGCAGTTATGACAGGGGAGGCTACGAGCAGTACTTC,CASSYDRGGYEQYF
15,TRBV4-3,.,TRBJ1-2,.,TGCGCCAGCAGCCAAGATCGGGGGAGAAACTATGGCTACACCTTC,CASSQDRGRNYGYTF
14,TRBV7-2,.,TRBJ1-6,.,TGTGCCAGCAGCACAAGGACGGGGGATTCACCCCTCCACTTT,CASSTRTGDSPLHF
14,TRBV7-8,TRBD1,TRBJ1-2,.,TGTGCCAGCAGCTCCCCTCTGGACAGGACCGGCTACACCTTC,CASSSPLDRTGYTF
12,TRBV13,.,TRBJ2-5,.,TGTGCCAGCAGCTTAGTCAGCGGCAGTCAGTACTTC,CASSLVSGSQYF
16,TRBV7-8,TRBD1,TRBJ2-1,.,TGTGCCAGCAGCTCAAATCTCCGGACAGGGTACGATGAGCAGTTCTTC,CASSSNLRTGYDEQFF
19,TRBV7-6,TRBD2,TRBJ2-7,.,TGTGCCAGCAGCTTAGCGATTAGCGGGGCTCCGCCTTTGATCTACGAGCAGTACTTC,CASSLAISGAPPLIYEQYF
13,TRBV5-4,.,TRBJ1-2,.,TGTGCCAGCAGCTTGTTGAGAAACTATGGCTACACCTTC,CASSLLRNYGYTF
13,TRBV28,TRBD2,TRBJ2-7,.,TGTGCCAGCTCCGCTAGCGGTGTATACGAGCAGTACTTC,CASSASGVYEQYF
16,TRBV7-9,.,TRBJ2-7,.,TGTGCCAGCAGCTTGGACGGGGGTCACTTGTCCTACGAGCAGTACTTC,CASSLDGGHLSYEQYF
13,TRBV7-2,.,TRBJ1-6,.,TGTGCCAGCAGCTTAGTAAGCTCCTCACCCCTCCACTTT,CASSLVSSSPLHF